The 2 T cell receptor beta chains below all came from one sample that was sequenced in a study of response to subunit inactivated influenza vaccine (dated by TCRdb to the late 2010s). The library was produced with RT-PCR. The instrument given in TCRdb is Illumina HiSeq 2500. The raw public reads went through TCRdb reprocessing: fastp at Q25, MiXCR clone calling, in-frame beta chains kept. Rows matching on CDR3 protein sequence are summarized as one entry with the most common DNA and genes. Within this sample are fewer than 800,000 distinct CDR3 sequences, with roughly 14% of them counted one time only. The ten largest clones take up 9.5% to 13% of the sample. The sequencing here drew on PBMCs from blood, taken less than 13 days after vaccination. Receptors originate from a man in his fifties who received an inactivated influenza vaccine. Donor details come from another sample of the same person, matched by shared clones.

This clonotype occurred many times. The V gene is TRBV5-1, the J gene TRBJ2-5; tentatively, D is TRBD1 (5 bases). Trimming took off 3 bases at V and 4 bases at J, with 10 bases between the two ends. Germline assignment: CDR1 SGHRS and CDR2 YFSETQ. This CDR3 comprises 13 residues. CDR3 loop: CASSSQGGETQYF. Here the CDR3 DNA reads TGCGCCAGCAGCTCCCAGGGCGGAGAGACCCAGTACTTC.

CDR3 sequence (DNA): TGTGCCATCAGTGAGAATGGACCCTTCACCGGGGAGCTGTTTTTT. It is translated as CAISENGPFTGELFF. The chain has TRBV10-3 and TRBJ2-2, with D unclear. Germline V lookup: CDR1 ENHRY, CDR2 SYGVKD. The CDR3 has 15 amino acids. With 2 bases removed from V and 4 bases from J, the gap between germline ends came to 11 bases.